Listed here is a single T cell receptor beta chain. Sequencing used immunoSEQ multiplex PCR; TCRdb keeps in-frame clones, though not all of them. The sample holds over 40,000 clones; 80% to 90% are singletons and the top ten take under 3%. The data belong to a study of blood T cell repertoires in COVID-19. The CDR3 covers 13 residues. The V and J ends lost 4 bases and 6 bases respectively, with 13 bases between them. CDR1 MNHEY and CDR2 SVGEGT come from the germline V gene. Input material: peripheral blood. This rearrangement joins TRBV6-2 or TRBV6-3 to TRBJ2-7, with D unclear. The source of this sequence is a woman older than 75 with acute or convalescent COVID-19. The CDR3: CASSFSEVGEQYF. DNA of the CDR3: TGTGCCAGCAGTTTCTCAGAGGTAGGCGAGCAGTACTTC.